Listed here is a single T cell receptor beta chain. Naive CD8 populations comprised CD45RO-negative cells positively selected for CCR7, excluding terminally differentiated effector memory CD45RA+ cells. This sample is part of a study of shared clonotypes between healthy human individuals. The assay was immunoSEQ multiplex PCR, and TCRdb's table has in-frame clones only and misses some. Of about 2 million clones in the sample, approximately 94% were seen once. The source is a man younger than 35 in good health. Source material: naive CD8+ T cells sorted from blood.

Here the CDR3 reads CASGLITGELFF. In DNA form, the CDR3 reads TGTGCTAGTGGTCTCATCACCGGGGAGCTGTTTTTT. The chain recombines TRBV12-5 with TRBJ2-2; D is ambiguous. This CDR3 is built from 12 residues. Germline V CDR1 and CDR2: LGHNT, FRNRAP. The ends were cut back, 5 bases at V and 4 bases at J, with 5 bases in the middle.